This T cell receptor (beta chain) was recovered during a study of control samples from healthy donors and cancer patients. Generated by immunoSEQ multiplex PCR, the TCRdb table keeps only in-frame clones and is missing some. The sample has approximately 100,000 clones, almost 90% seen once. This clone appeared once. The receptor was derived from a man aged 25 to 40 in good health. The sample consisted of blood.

For the CDR3, the DNA is TGTGCCAGCAGGACGGACAGGGGGCTCACAGATACGCAGTATTTT. This sequence encodes CASRTDRGLTDTQYF. The J gene is TRBJ2-3, the V gene TRBV6-5; 11 positions agree with TRBD1. Germline CDR1 and CDR2: MNHEY and SVGAGI. This CDR3 has 15 residues. The trim removed 6 bases at V and 2 bases at J, leaving 4 bases unmatched.